These T cell receptor beta chains were read from a single sample in a study of T cells in Graves' hyperthyroidism and ophthalmopathy. TCRdb passed the multiplex PCR reads through MiXCR, listing each CDR3 protein once. This sample has about 640,000 distinct CDR3 sequences; roughly 15% occur once, and the top ten carry 9.5% to 15%. Sequenced: blood. The source of these receptors is a woman aged 50 to 60 with Graves' ophthalmopathy. The conserved cysteine and the conserved F or W are not part of the CDR3 here.

TRBJ2-1,TRBV9,ASSVAMGDEEQF
TRBJ1-1,TRBV18,ASSPPWGAGAEAF
TRBJ2-7,TRBV27,ASSPRTGESYEQY
TRBJ2-7,TRBV7-8,ASSLALPKSIYEQY
TRBJ1-2,TRBV6-2/TRBV6-3,ASFPSAGSEPVNYGYT
TRBJ2-3,TRBV5-1,ASSFSGQNTDTQY
TRBJ2-5,TRBV25-1,ASSEFQGVYQETQY
TRBJ2-1,TRBV18,ASSPELAGGSYNEQF
TRBJ2-1,TRBV7-9,ASRSRQGSSYNEQF
TRBJ1-1,TRBV28,ASSPSTGVDLNTEAF
TRBJ1-1,TRBV7-9,ASREGFEAF
TRBJ2-1,TRBV19,ASTQGKVIEQF
TRBJ1-5,TRBV28,ASSSSGTGNQPQH
TRBJ1-2,TRBV3-1,ASSSRTEYYGYT
TRBJ2-1,TRBV6-2/TRBV6-3,ASSPPGVEQF
TRBJ2-5,TRBV4-1,ASSQKLAEETQY
TRBJ2-1,TRBV18,ASSPLGELSYNEQF
TRBJ2-1,TRBV5-1,ASSRSGQDSNEQF
TRBJ2-7,TRBV28,ASSFPTSGLFYEQY
TRBJ1-1,TRBV7-8,ASSLIVRQGMNTEAF
TRBJ2-1,TRBV6-1,ASKEGPSYNEQF
TRBJ1-2,TRBV6-6,ASSYSSGMDYT
TRBJ1-2,TRBV7-9,ASSPPGQRYGYT
TRBJ1-2,TRBV18,ASSPPGQKIYGYT
TRBJ2-2,TRBV7-2,AGKGTSGRAWGTGELF
TRBJ1-3,TRBV5-1,ASSLEGTGSSGNTIY
TRBJ2-5,TRBV5-4,ASSQGLEGQETQY
TRBJ2-5,TRBV2,ASSDVRAQY
TRBJ2-2,TRBV5-1,ASTARGRPGELF
TRBJ1-1,TRBV6-5,ASSYQTVLNTEAF
TRBJ2-1,TRBV14,ASSQDSYTYYNEQF
TRBJ2-3,TRBV7-2,ASSPPQRGADTQY
TRBJ1-1,TRBV5-1,ASSLDRGLLITEAF
TRBJ2-2,TRBV18,ASSPTLDPNTGELF
TRBJ2-7,TRBV29-1,SVVGGIEQY
TRBJ1-4,TRBV2,ASRRQGANEKLF